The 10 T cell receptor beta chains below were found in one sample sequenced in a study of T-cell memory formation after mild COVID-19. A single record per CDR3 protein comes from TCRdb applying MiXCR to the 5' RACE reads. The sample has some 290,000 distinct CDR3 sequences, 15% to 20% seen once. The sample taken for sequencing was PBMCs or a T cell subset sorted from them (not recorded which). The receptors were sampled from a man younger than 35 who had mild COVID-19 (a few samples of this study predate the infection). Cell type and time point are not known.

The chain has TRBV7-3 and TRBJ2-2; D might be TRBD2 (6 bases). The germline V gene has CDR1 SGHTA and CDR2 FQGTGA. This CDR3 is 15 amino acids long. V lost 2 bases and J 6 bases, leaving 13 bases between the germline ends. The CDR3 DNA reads TGTGCCAGCAGCTTACGAACGGGAGACGCCGGGGAGCTGTTTTTT. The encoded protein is CASSLRTGDAGELFF.

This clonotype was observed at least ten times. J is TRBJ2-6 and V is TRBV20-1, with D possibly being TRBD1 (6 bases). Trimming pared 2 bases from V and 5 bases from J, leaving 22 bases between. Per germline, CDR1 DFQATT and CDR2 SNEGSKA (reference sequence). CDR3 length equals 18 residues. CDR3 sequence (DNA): TGCAGTGCTAGACAGGACAGAAGCCCTCTGGCTTGGGCCAACGTCCTGACTTTC. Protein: CSARQDRSPLAWANVLTF.

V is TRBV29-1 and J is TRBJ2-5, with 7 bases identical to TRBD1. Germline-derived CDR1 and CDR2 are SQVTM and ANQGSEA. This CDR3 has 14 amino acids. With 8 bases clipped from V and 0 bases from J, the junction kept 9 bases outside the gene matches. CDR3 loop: CSFVRTGNQETQYF. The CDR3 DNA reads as TGCAGCTTCGTGCGGACAGGAAACCAAGAGACCCAGTACTTC. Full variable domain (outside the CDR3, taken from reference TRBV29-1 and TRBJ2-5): SAVISQKPSRDICQRGTSLTIQCQVDSQVTMMFWYRQQPGQSLTLIATANQGSEATYESGFVIDKFPISRPNLTFSTLTVSNMSPEDSSIYLCSFVRTGNQETQYFGPGTRLLVL.

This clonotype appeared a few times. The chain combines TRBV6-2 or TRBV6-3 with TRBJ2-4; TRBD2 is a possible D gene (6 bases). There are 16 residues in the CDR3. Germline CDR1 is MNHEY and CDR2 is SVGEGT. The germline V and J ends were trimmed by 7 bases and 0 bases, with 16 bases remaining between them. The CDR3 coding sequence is TGTGCCAGCACATCTTCCGGGAGACTAGCCAAAAACATTCAGTACTTC. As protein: CASTSSGRLAKNIQYF.

The CDR3 DNA reads TGCGCCAGCAGCTTAGGTAGCGGGGTCGGGAGAGAGACCCAGTACTTC. Its translation: CASSLGSGVGRETQYF. The chain carries TRBV5-1 and TRBJ2-5, with 8 bases that match TRBD2. The CDR3 consists of 16 residues. The V segment lost 2 bases and the J segment 4 bases; nucleotides outside the gene matches: 10. The germline V gene encodes CDR1 SGHRS and CDR2 YFSETQ.

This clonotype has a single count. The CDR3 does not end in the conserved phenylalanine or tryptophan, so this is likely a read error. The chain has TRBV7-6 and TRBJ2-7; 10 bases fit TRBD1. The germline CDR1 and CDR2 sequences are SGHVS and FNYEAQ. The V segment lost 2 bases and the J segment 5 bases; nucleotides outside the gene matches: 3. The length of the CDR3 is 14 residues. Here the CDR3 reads CASSLWDRGNEQYL. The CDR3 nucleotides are TGTGCCAGCAGCTTATGGGACAGGGGCAACGAGCAGTACTTA.

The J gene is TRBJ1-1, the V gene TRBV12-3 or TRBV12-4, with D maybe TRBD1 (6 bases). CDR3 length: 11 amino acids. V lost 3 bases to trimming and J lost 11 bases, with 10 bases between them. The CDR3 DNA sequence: TGTGCCAGCAGTTTCAGGGGAGTTGCTTTCTTT. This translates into CASSFRGVAFF.

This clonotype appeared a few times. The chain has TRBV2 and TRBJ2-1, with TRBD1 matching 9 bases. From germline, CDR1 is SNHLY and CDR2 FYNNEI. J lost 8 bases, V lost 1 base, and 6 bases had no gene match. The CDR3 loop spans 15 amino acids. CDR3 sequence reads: CASSEDRGRIHEQFF. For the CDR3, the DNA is TGTGCCAGCAGTGAAGACAGGGGGCGCATTCATGAGCAGTTCTTC.

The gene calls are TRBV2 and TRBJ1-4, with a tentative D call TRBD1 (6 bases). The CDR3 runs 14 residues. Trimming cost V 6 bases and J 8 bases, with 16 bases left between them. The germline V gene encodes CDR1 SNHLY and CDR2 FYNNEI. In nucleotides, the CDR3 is TGTGCCAGCAGATGGGACACGGCAAAGGAAAAACTGTTTTTT. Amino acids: CASRWDTAKEKLFF.

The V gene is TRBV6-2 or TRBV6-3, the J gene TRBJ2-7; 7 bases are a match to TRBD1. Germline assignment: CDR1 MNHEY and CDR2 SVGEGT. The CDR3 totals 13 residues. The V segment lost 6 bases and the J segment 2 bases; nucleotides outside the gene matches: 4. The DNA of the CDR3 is TGTGCCAGCAGGGAGCAGGGGGCCTACGAGCAGTACGTC. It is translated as CASREQGAYEQYV.